Following are 25 T cell receptor beta chains from one sample sequenced in a study of shared clonotypes between healthy human individuals. The method was immunoSEQ multiplex PCR; TCRdb's version includes in-frame clones alone and lacks a portion of them. The sample includes roughly 1,100,000 clones, about 70% of them seen just once. The sequenced sample was memory CD4+ T cells sorted from blood. The subset is: CD45RA-negative fraction. The receptor source for this set is a man in his late teens or twenties in good health.

The chain has TRBV25-1 and TRBJ2-5; the match to TRBD2 covers 7 bases. There are 14 residues in the CDR3. The trim removed 2 bases at V and 3 bases at J, leaving 3 bases unmatched. CDR1 and CDR2 from the germline V gene are MGHDK and SYGVNS. CDR3 loop: CASSEPGLKETQYF. The DNA for the CDR3 is TGTGCCAGCAGTGAACCGGGACTAAAAGAGACCCAGTACTTC.

This clone was observed a few times. V usage is TRBV28 and J usage is TRBJ1-1, with 7 bases that match TRBD1. The J segment lost 4 bases and the V segment lost 2 bases, leaving 7 bases of the junction unmatched. The germline V gene has CDR1 MDHEN and CDR2 SYDVKM. The CDR3 is 15 amino acids. CDR3 DNA: TGTGCCAGCAGTTTACCCCACAGGGGAGGCACTGAAGCTTTCTTT. Protein sequence: CASSLPHRGGTEAFF.

The chain carries TRBV6-5 and TRBJ1-5; 7 nucleotides agree with TRBD1. V shed 4 bases, J shed 0 bases, and the junction held 3 bases outside the gene matches. CDR3 length equals 15 residues. Germline V gene sequence: CDR1 MNHEY, CDR2 SVGAGI. Here the CDR3 reads CASSSTGYSNQPQHF. The CDR3 nucleotides read TGTGCCAGCAGTTCGACAGGGTATAGCAATCAGCCCCAGCATTTT.

The V gene is TRBV6-1, the J gene TRBJ2-6; D is unclear. Germline V lookup: CDR1 MNHNS, CDR2 SASEGT. This CDR3 comprises 15 residues. Trimming removed 4 bases from V and 0 bases from J, with 7 bases in between. Written as DNA, the CDR3 is TGTGCCAGCAGTGTTTCTGTCTCTGGGGCCAACGTCCTGACTTTC. Translation gives CASSVSVSGANVLTF.

This chain uses TRBV27 with TRBJ2-7; no reliable D call. The CDR3 length is 15 residues. CDR1 is MNHEY, CDR2 SMNVEV, per germline (reference sequence). The V gene lost 3 bases and the J gene lost 3 bases, with 15 bases spanning the gap. The CDR3 nucleotides read TGTGCCAGCAGTTTCAAGCCCCCCGTCAGCTACGAGCAGTACTTC. As protein: CASSFKPPVSYEQYF.

The rearrangement links TRBV4-3 to TRBJ1-3, with D uncertain. In germline, CDR1 is LGHNA, CDR2 YSLEER. This CDR3 spans 15 amino acids. V was pared by 0 bases and J by 1 base, with 7 bases between. CDR3 bases: TGCGCCAGCAGCCAAGAATGGGGTTCTGGAAACACCATATATTTT. Translation: CASSQEWGSGNTIYF.

This clone appeared a single time. This chain uses TRBV19 with TRBJ1-6; perhaps TRBD1 as D (6 bases). Germline V lookup: CDR1 LNHDA, CDR2 SQIVND (reference sequence). The CDR3 is 17 amino acids. V was clipped by 6 bases and J by 9 bases, with 24 bases between them. The CDR3 loop is CASSRMGPGERPSPLHF. DNA for the CDR3: TGTGCCAGTAGCCGCATGGGCCCAGGGGAAAGGCCTTCACCCCTCCACTTT.

The chain recombines TRBV18 with TRBJ1-1; D uncertain. This CDR3 is 14 amino acids long. V lost 4 bases to trimming and J lost 1 base, with 10 bases between them. Germline V lookup: CDR1 KGHSH, CDR2 LQKENI. CDR3 loop: CASSLSEGNTEAFF. The DNA for the CDR3 is TGTGCCAGCTCACTGTCAGAGGGGAACACTGAAGCTTTCTTT.

The chain joins TRBV5-1 to TRBJ1-1; D uncertain. Trimming pared 2 bases from V and 0 bases from J, leaving 11 bases between. Germline values: CDR1 SGHRS, CDR2 YFSETQ. This CDR3 has 15 amino acids. The CDR3, as DNA: TGCGCCAGCAGCTTAGGAGAGGGATTGAACACTGAAGCTTTCTTT. Translation: CASSLGEGLNTEAFF.

The chain combines TRBV5-1 with TRBJ2-1; the D gene is possibly TRBD2 (5 bases). V lost 4 bases, J lost 0 bases, and 14 bases lay in between. CDR1 and CDR2 from the germline V gene are SGHRS and YFSETQ. The CDR3 length is 16 residues. CDR3 sequence (DNA): TGCGCCAGCAGCCTTTCCCCTGGGAGCTCCTACAATGAGCAGTTCTTC. Translating gives CASSLSPGSSYNEQFF. Complete variable domain (other parts from reference TRBV5-1 and TRBJ2-1): KAGVTQTPRYLIKTRGQQVTLSCSPISGHRSVSWYQQTPGQGLQFLFEYFSETQRNKGNFPGRFSGRQFSNSRSEMNVSTLELGDSALYLCASSLSPGSSYNEQFFGPGTRLTVL.

The CDR3 DNA is TGTGCCAGCAGCTCGGGACAGGGGGCATTCGATACGCAGTATTTT. As protein: CASSSGQGAFDTQYF. The chain combines TRBV7-9 with TRBJ2-3; 12 bases agree with TRBD1. This CDR3 comprises 15 residues. Trimming took 4 bases from V and 6 from J; bases not matched to a gene: 5. Germline assignment: CDR1 SEHNR and CDR2 FQNEAQ (reference sequence).

The V gene is TRBV2, the J gene TRBJ2-7; maybe TRBD1 (5 bases). The CDR3 length is 14 residues. In germline, CDR1 is SNHLY, CDR2 FYNNEI. The ends were cut back, 9 bases at V and 2 bases at J, with 17 bases in the middle. This chain's CDR3 is CASSQGLGPYEQYF. The CDR3, as DNA: TGTGCCAGTAGCCAGGGTTTAGGGCCCTACGAGCAGTACTTC.

The CDR3 coding sequence is TGTGCCACCAGCAGAGAAGACGAAGGGACAGCCGGGGAGCTGTTTTTT. This gives the protein CATSREDEGTAGELFF. The rearrangement links TRBV15 to TRBJ2-2; 7 bases fit TRBD1. CDR1 is LNHNV and CDR2 is YYDKDF in the germline V gene (reference sequence). V gave up 0 bases and J gave up 6 bases; unmatched junction bases: 7. The CDR3 extends over 16 amino acids.

The chain carries TRBV29-1 and TRBJ1-2; no firm D call. Germline CDR1 and CDR2: SQVTM and ANQGSEA. The V end lost 7 bases, the J end lost 0 bases, and 12 bases lay between the germline ends. The CDR3 has 13 residues. CDR3 residues: CSASGSPNYGYTF. The CDR3 DNA sequence: TGCAGCGCAAGTGGGAGCCCTAACTATGGCTACACCTTC.

The CDR3 protein is CASSQGTSGSQADTQYF. The CDR3 DNA reads TGTGCCAGCAGCCAGGGGACTAGCGGGAGTCAGGCAGATACGCAGTATTTT. This sequence joins TRBV21-1 and TRBJ2-3; the table's TRBD2 call for D was not verified on the DNA. TRBV21-1 is shown as a pseudogene. The CDR3 length is 17 residues.

This clone was observed a handful of times. The V and J genes are TRBV30 and TRBJ2-5, with D perhaps matching TRBD2 (5 bases). Trimming took off 1 base at V and 11 bases at J, with 14 bases between the two ends. Germline V gene data show CDR1 as GTSNPN and CDR2 as SVGIG (reference sequence). The CDR3 consists of 12 residues. CDR3 amino acids: CAWSGRVGEQYF. CDR3 DNA: TGTGCCTGGAGTGGACGAGTGGGAGAGCAGTACTTC.

V gene TRBV10-3 combines with J gene TRBJ2-1; TRBD2 matches at 8 bases. The CDR3 extends over 16 amino acids. Germline CDR1 is ENHRY and CDR2 is SYGVKD. The ends lost 4 bases at V and 0 bases at J; junction bases unmatched: 5. CDR3 sequence (DNA): TGTGCCATCAGTGTGACTAGCGCCAGCTCCTACAATGAGCAGTTCTTC. Protein sequence: CAISVTSASSYNEQFF.

This chain connects TRBV11-1 to TRBJ2-3; TRBD2 matches 8 bases. The CDR3 consists of 15 residues. The germline V gene has CDR1 SGHAT and CDR2 FQDESV (reference sequence). J gave up 5 bases and V 7 bases, and 11 bases lay outside the gene matches. CDR3 protein: CASTSLAEGVDTQYF. CDR3 DNA sequence: TGTGCCAGCACCTCACTAGCGGAGGGCGTAGATACGCAGTATTTT. Combining the CDR3 with reference TRBV11-1 and TRBJ2-3 gives the whole variable domain EAEVAQSPRYKITEKSQAVAFWCDPISGHATLYWYRQILGQGPELLVQFQDESVVDDSQLPKDRFSAERLKGVDSTLKIQPAELGDSAMYLCASTSLAEGVDTQYFGPGTRLTVL.

V usage is TRBV10-2 and J usage is TRBJ2-2; perhaps TRBD1 as D (5 bases). The CDR3 spans 14 residues. The V end was cut by 8 bases, the J end by 0 bases, with 10 bases between. Germline CDR1 is WSHSY and CDR2 is SAAADI. CDR3 nucleotides: TGCGCCAGCCGTAGACAGTCGAACACCGGGGAGCTGTTTTTT. This encodes CASRRQSNTGELFF.

The rearrangement uses TRBV5-4 and TRBJ1-2; D ambiguous. Trimming removed 0 bases from V and 3 bases from J, with 9 bases in between. Germline V gene data show CDR1 as SGHNT and CDR2 as YYREEE (reference sequence). The length of the CDR3 is 14 residues. The CDR3 DNA follows: TGTGCCAGCAGCTTGGACCTGGCTGACTATGGCTACACCTTC. Translation gives CASSLDLADYGYTF.

This clone was seen a single time. This sample includes further DNA sequences coding for the same CDR3. The J gene is TRBJ2-3, the V gene TRBV5-1, with 8 bases fitting TRBD1. Germline-derived CDR1 and CDR2 are SGHRS and YFSETQ. Unmatched junction bases numbered 4, after V lost 4 bases and J lost 3 bases. The CDR3 sequence is 14 residues long. CDR3 sequence: CASSGGQGTDTQYF. CDR3 coding DNA: TGCGCCAGCAGCGGCGGACAGGGAACAGATACGCAGTATTTT. Complete variable domain (other parts from reference TRBV5-1 and TRBJ2-3): KAGVTQTPRYLIKTRGQQVTLSCSPISGHRSVSWYQQTPGQGLQFLFEYFSETQRNKGNFPGRFSGRQFSNSRSEMNVSTLELGDSALYLCASSGGQGTDTQYFGPGTRLTVL.

V usage is TRBV4-1 and J usage is TRBJ2-7; D uncertain. The CDR3 has 16 residues. V shed 2 bases and J shed 3 bases, with 17 bases lying between them. Per germline, CDR1 MGHRA and CDR2 YSYEKL. CDR3 DNA: TGCGCCAGCAGCCAACCCTCGACCATAATCTGCTACGAGCAGTACTTC. Encoded protein: CASSQPSTIICYEQYF.

J is TRBJ2-7 and V is TRBV10-2; 8 nucleotides align to TRBD1. Germline CDR1 and CDR2: WSHSY and SAAADI. The V and J ends lost 4 bases and 5 bases, in that order; junction bases with no gene match: 7. The CDR3 length is 14 residues. The CDR3: CASSGEQGVHEQYF. DNA for the CDR3: TGCGCCAGCAGTGGCGAACAGGGGGTCCACGAGCAGTACTTC.

The chain combines TRBV18 with TRBJ2-2, with D possibly TRBD1 on 6 matching bases. Germline values: CDR1 KGHSH, CDR2 LQKENI. V gave up 3 bases and J gave up 0 bases, with 11 bases separating them. This CDR3 contains 16 residues. The CDR3 here is CASSPSQGSNTGELFF. In nucleotides, the CDR3 is TGTGCCAGCTCACCTTCCCAGGGGTCGAACACCGGGGAGCTGTTTTTT.

The gene calls are TRBV4-1 and TRBJ2-3; D tentatively fits TRBD1 or TRBD2 (5 bases each). The CDR3 contains 16 residues. Trimming took off 1 base at V and 6 bases at J, with 17 bases between the two ends. Germline loops: CDR1 MGHRA, CDR2 YSYEKL. CDR3 residues: CASSQGGRPGWDTQYF. The DNA of the CDR3 is TGCGCCAGCAGCCAAGGGGGACGGCCTGGATGGGATACGCAGTATTTT.